This entry lists 6 T cell receptor beta chains sequenced from one sample in a study of CD8+ T cells in alopecia areata. RNA was isolated and reverse transcribed to cDNA, the sequencing template. This table comes from immunoSEQ multiplex PCR, and its TCRdb copy is limited to in-frame clones, with some not included. The data contain roughly 100,000 clones, about nine tenths of them singletons. Treatment: oral pan-JAK inhibitor, 5-10 mg twice daily. Sequencing was performed on CD8+ T cells sorted from blood, taken between weeks 30 and 35, from a patient treated with tofacitinib. The receptors originated from a human donor with alopecia areata.

V gene TRBV9 combines with J gene TRBJ2-3; 8 bases are a match to TRBD2. The CDR3 is made up of 15 amino acids. Germline V gives CDR1 SGDLS, CDR2 YYNGEE. V dropped 2 bases and J dropped 4; count of bases not matched to a gene: 6. The CDR3 sequence: CASSVGGGPSDTQYF. CDR3 coding DNA: TGTGCCAGCAGCGTCGGCGGGGGGCCATCAGATACGCAGTATTTT.

The J gene is TRBJ2-7, the V gene TRBV27; D might be TRBD2 (5 bases). Trimming cost V 0 bases and J 3 bases, with 15 bases left between them. The CDR3 is 16 amino acids. The germline V gene encodes CDR1 MNHEY and CDR2 SMNVEV (reference sequence). Here the CDR3 reads CASSLSSEGRYYEQYF. Written as DNA, the CDR3 is TGTGCCAGCAGTTTATCCTCTGAGGGCAGGTACTACGAGCAGTACTTC.

The chain has TRBV7-2 and TRBJ2-7; TRBD1 agrees at 8 bases. Germline CDR1 reads SGHTA; CDR2 reads FQGNSA. The CDR3 has 14 amino acids. Unmatched junction bases numbered 7, after V lost 3 bases and J lost 6 bases. The CDR3 nucleotides are TGTGCCAGCAGCTTTGCAGGACAGGGTCGCGAGCAGTACTTC. As protein: CASSFAGQGREQYF.

V usage is TRBV11-2 and J usage is TRBJ2-1; 7 positions agree with TRBD2. The CDR3 length is 16 residues. Germline V gene lookup returns CDR1 SGHAT and CDR2 FQNNGV. Unmatched junction bases numbered 5, after V lost 1 base and J lost 2 bases. The CDR3 here is CASSLVEGLPYNEQFF. The CDR3 bases are TGTGCCAGCAGCTTAGTAGAGGGACTACCCTACAATGAGCAGTTCTTC.

For the CDR3, the DNA is TGTGCCAGCAGCCAAGGGAACCTGGCCAAAAACATTCAGTACTTC. Translated: CASSQGNLAKNIQYF. V gene TRBV5-5 combines with J gene TRBJ2-4; D is uncertain. V was pared by 4 bases and J by 1 base, with 12 bases between. CDR1 is SGHKS and CDR2 is YYEKEE in the germline V gene (reference sequence). The CDR3 is 15 residues long.

This clone occurred once. One end of the junction fails to match germline, which may point to a read error. The chain recombines TRBV7-7 with TRBJ2-2; D is perhaps TRBD1 (5 bases). The CDR3 sequence is 18 residues long. The germline CDR1 and CDR2 sequences are SSHAT and FNYEAQ (reference sequence). CDR3 coding DNA: TGTGCTAGCAGCTTAGTACCTCAGGGTCCGCAAATCACCGGGGAGCTGTTTTTT. Its protein product is CASSLVPQGPQITGELFF.